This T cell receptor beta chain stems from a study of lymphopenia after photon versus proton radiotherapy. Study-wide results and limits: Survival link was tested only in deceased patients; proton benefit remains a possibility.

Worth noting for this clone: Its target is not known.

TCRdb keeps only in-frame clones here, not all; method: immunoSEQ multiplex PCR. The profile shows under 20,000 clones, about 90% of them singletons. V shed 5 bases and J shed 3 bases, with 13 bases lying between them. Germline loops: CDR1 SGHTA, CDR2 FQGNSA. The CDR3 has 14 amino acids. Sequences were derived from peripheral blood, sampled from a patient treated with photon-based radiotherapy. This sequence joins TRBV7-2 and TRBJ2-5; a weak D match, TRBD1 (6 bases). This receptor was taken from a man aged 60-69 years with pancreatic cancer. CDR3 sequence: CASSVYREKETQYF. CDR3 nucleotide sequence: TGTGCCAGCAGCGTATACAGGGAGAAAGAGACCCAGTACTTC. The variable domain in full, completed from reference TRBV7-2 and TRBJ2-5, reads GAGVSQSPSNKVTEKGKDVELRCDPISGHTALYWYRQSLGQGLEFLIYFQGNSAPDKSGLPSDRFSAERTGGSVSTLTIQRTQQEDSAVYLCASSVYREKETQYFGPGTRLLVL.